One sample yielded the 29 T cell receptor beta chains listed below, sequenced in a study of blood T cells in healthy people across ages. A second PCR, run for roughly 7 to 12 cycles, used a sample-barcoded 5' primer plus a J-beta primer mix. MiXCR was run by TCRdb on the 5' RACE reads, yielding one entry per CDR3 protein. The table includes more than 1.4 million distinct CDR3 sequences, roughly 40% detected once. The specimen was blood. All receptors derive from a young woman in good health.

This clonotype was detected only a few times. This chain links TRBV9 with TRBJ1-2; 7 bases fit TRBD1. The CDR3 loop spans 16 amino acids. The V gene end was trimmed by 0 bases and the J gene end by 7 bases; junction bases not matched to a gene: 12. Germline V gene data show CDR1 as SGDLS and CDR2 as YYNGEE. The CDR3 is CASSVVYGTDGRGYTF. CDR3 nucleotide sequence: TGTGCCAGCAGCGTAGTTTACGGGACAGACGGTCGTGGCTACACCTTC.

This clonotype was counted a few times. This chain connects TRBV27 to TRBJ1-2, with D perhaps TRBD1 (6 bases). Germline values: CDR1 MNHEY, CDR2 SMNVEV (reference sequence). Between the trimmed V and J ends, which lost 8 bases and 6 bases, there was a span of 19 bases. This CDR3 is built from 14 residues. The CDR3 region is CASLGPRGTDGYTF. The DNA of the CDR3 is TGTGCCAGCTTGGGGCCAAGGGGGACCGATGGCTACACCTTC.

The chain combines TRBV6-5 with TRBJ2-3; TRBD2 is a possible D gene (5 bases). The CDR3 runs 17 residues. Per germline, CDR1 MNHEY and CDR2 SVGAGI. Trimming left V 4 bases short and J 2 bases short, with 19 bases between. For the CDR3, the DNA is TGTGCCAGCAGTTCCTTTCTGGGAGCGCTTTTCACAGATACGCAGTATTTT. This sequence encodes CASSSFLGALFTDTQYF.

This clonotype was detected a few times. CDR3 nucleotides: TGTGCCAGCAGTCACGACAGGGGGGATTATCAGCCCCAGCATTTT. It codes for CASSHDRGDYQPQHF. The chain carries TRBV6-2 or TRBV6-3 and TRBJ1-5; 9 bases map to TRBD1. V trimming: 5 bases; J trimming: 5 bases; junction bases outside the gene matches: 7. CDR3 length: 15 residues. Germline-derived CDR1 and CDR2 are MNHEY and SVGEGT.

The rearrangement links TRBV12-3 or TRBV12-4 to TRBJ2-2, with a weak D call TRBD2 (5 bases). The CDR3 is 16 residues long. V dropped 6 bases and J dropped 6 bases, with 20 bases sitting between them. CDR3 sequence reads: CASSQSPGKTAGELFF. The CDR3 bases are TGTGCCAGCAGCCAATCTCCGGGAAAAACGGCCGGGGAGCTGTTTTTT.

As concerns this clonotype: A much larger clonotype is one base distant, so this may be a read error. The rearrangement joins TRBV12-3 or TRBV12-4 to TRBJ2-4; 11 nucleotides line up with TRBD1. The assigned J gene may be wrong: the sequence end matches TRBJ2-7 better. The CDR3 consists of 13 residues. Here the CDR3 reads CASSGTGGFEQYF. The CDR3 coding sequence is TGTGCCAGCAGTGGGACAGGGGGGTTCGAGCAGTACTTC.

The chain links TRBV20-1 to TRBJ2-7, with 10 positions matching TRBD1. This CDR3 has 18 amino acids. The V and J ends lost 0 bases and 3 bases, in that order; junction bases with no gene match: 14. Germline CDR1 is DFQATT and CDR2 is SNEGSKA (reference sequence). CDR3 coding DNA: TGCAGTGCTAGAGATCCTCGGGACAGGGGACAGGGTATCTACGAGCAGTACTTC. Protein sequence: CSARDPRDRGQGIYEQYF.

This clonotype came up a few times. CDR3 in amino acids: CASSPRLAENNEQFF. In nucleotides, the CDR3 is TGTGCCAGCAGTCCGCGTCTAGCGGAGAACAATGAGCAGTTCTTC. The chain recombines TRBV12-3 or TRBV12-4 with TRBJ2-1, with 7 bases aligning to TRBD2. The trim removed 5 bases at V and 5 bases at J, leaving 9 bases unmatched. This CDR3 contains 15 residues.

This clonotype was observed a few times. The rearrangement joins TRBV2 to TRBJ2-3; the match to TRBD2 covers 7 bases. The V segment lost 1 base and the J segment 4 bases; nucleotides outside the gene matches: 8. The CDR3 sequence is 16 residues long. CDR1 and CDR2 (germline): SNHLY, FYNNEI. The CDR3 nucleotides read TGTGCCAGCAGTGAAGGCGGGGCGGGAGTAGCAGATACGCAGTATTTT. It is translated as CASSEGGAGVADTQYF.

This chain joins TRBV28 and TRBJ2-7; the match to TRBD1 covers 8 bases. V shed 5 bases, J shed 6 bases, and the junction held 15 bases outside the gene matches. The CDR3 has 16 amino acids. The V gene's germline CDR1 is MDHEN and CDR2 SYDVKM. CDR3: CASSPRPETGAVEQYF. CDR3 in DNA: TGTGCCAGCAGTCCCCGACCCGAGACAGGGGCCGTCGAGCAGTACTTC.

This clonotype was found many times. The rearrangement uses TRBV29-1 and TRBJ2-1; D is unclear. CDR3 length: 15 amino acids. V gave up 3 bases and J gave up 0 bases, with 12 bases separating them. In germline, CDR1 is SQVTM, CDR2 ANQGSEA. The CDR3 is CSVDFPQSSYNEQFF. The CDR3 bases are TGCAGCGTTGATTTCCCTCAGAGCTCCTACAATGAGCAGTTCTTC.

The J gene is TRBJ2-3, the V gene TRBV12-3 or TRBV12-4; 8 nucleotides line up with TRBD2. The CDR3 totals 15 residues. V was pared by 4 bases and J by 3 bases, with 6 bases of the junction left unmatched. CDR3 bases: TGTGCCAGCAGTTCCGGGGGGGTGGAAACAGATACGCAGTATTTT. This translates into CASSSGGVETDTQYF.

This clonotype has only a few counts. The rearrangement links TRBV20-1 to TRBJ1-5; 8 bases are shared with TRBD1. This CDR3 spans 14 amino acids. The germline V gene has CDR1 DFQATT and CDR2 SNEGSKA (reference sequence). With V trimmed by 4 bases and J by 2 bases, 4 bases remained unmatched. The CDR3 protein is CSAMDRAGNQPQHF. CDR3 coding DNA: TGCAGTGCTATGGACAGGGCAGGCAATCAGCCCCAGCATTTT.

This chain uses TRBV5-5 with TRBJ1-2; 11 bases line up with TRBD1. Germline CDR1 reads SGHKS; CDR2 reads YYEKEE (reference sequence). The CDR3 loop spans 16 amino acids. The junction had 9 bases not matched to a gene; V was cut back by 4 bases and J by 4 bases. The CDR3 protein is CASSRTGTGGFYGYTF. CDR3 nucleotides: TGTGCCAGCAGCCGCACAGGGACAGGGGGATTCTATGGCTACACCTTC.

This clonotype was observed a few times. The CDR3 nucleotides are TGTGCCAGCAGCCCCGCAGGGGGGACGACTGAAGCTTTCTTT. Amino acids: CASSPAGGTTEAFF. The chain couples TRBV6-1 to TRBJ1-1; 7 bases match TRBD1. This CDR3 comprises 14 residues. Germline V lookup: CDR1 MNHNS, CDR2 SASEGT. V lost 6 bases to trimming and J lost 5 bases; unmatched junction nucleotides: 9.

This clonotype has more than one count but fewer than ten. The V gene is TRBV28, the J gene TRBJ1-3; tentatively, D is TRBD1 (6 bases). V was cut by 7 bases and J by 1 base, with 11 bases left in between. From germline, CDR1 is MDHEN and CDR2 SYDVKM. The CDR3 sequence is 14 residues long. The CDR3 DNA follows: TGTGCCAGCACCCGTCAGGGGTCTGGAAACACCATATATTTT. This translates into CASTRQGSGNTIYF.

There are a few counts of this clonotype. The J gene is TRBJ1-2, the V gene TRBV6-4; the D gene is possibly TRBD1 (5 bases). The V gene's germline CDR1 is MRHNA and CDR2 SNTAGT. Trimming cost V 2 bases and J 5 bases, with 18 bases left between them. The CDR3 is made up of 16 amino acids. CDR3 bases: TGTGCCAGCAGTGACACCGCAACCGGGACCCCGTATGGCTACACCTTC. Translation gives CASSDTATGTPYGYTF.

This clonotype was observed at least ten times. The V and J genes are TRBV20-1 and TRBJ1-1, with a weak D call TRBD1 (6 bases). The germline gives CDR1 DFQATT, CDR2 SNEGSKA (reference sequence). The CDR3 runs to 12 residues. The CDR3 region is CSARTANTEAFF. In DNA form, the CDR3 reads TGCAGCGCCAGGACAGCGAACACTGAAGCTTTCTTT.

A few counts support this clonotype. J is TRBJ2-1 and V is TRBV10-3; 7 bases are shared with TRBD2. This CDR3 comprises 13 residues. CDR1 is ENHRY, CDR2 SYGVKD, per germline. Unmatched junction bases numbered 7, after V lost 6 bases and J lost 8 bases. The CDR3 is CAIRSGAGDEQFF. CDR3 DNA sequence: TGTGCCATCAGGAGCGGGGCTGGGGATGAGCAGTTCTTC.

This chain joins TRBV20-1 and TRBJ1-3, with TRBD1 matching over 8 bases. V shed 6 bases, J shed 2 bases, and the junction held 6 bases outside the gene matches. This CDR3 spans 14 amino acids. Germline V gives CDR1 DFQATT, CDR2 SNEGSKA (reference sequence). CDR3 protein: CSALRTGTGNTIYF. In DNA form, the CDR3 reads TGCAGTGCCCTAAGGACAGGGACTGGAAACACCATATATTTT.

The chain carries TRBV5-1 and TRBJ1-2, with 9 positions matching TRBD1. Germline assignment: CDR1 SGHRS and CDR2 YFSETQ. V shed 3 bases, J shed 7 bases, and the junction held 4 bases outside the gene matches. The length of the CDR3 is 13 residues. Here the CDR3 DNA reads TGCGCCAGCAGCTGGGTACAGGGGGCTGGCTACACCTTC. Protein product: CASSWVQGAGYTF.

The table lists this clonotype with many counts. The chain joins TRBV2 to TRBJ2-7; 7 positions match TRBD1. V shed 4 bases, J shed 4 bases, and the junction held 4 bases outside the gene matches. There are 13 residues in the CDR3. Germline V lookup: CDR1 SNHLY, CDR2 FYNNEI. The CDR3 nucleotides read TGTGCCAGCAGTGTGGGCAGGGGGTACGAGCAGTACTTC. This encodes CASSVGRGYEQYF.

The CDR3 spells CASSRTGPTEAFF. The DNA for the CDR3 is TGTGCCAGCAGTCGGACAGGGCCCACTGAAGCTTTCTTT. The chain carries TRBV6-1 and TRBJ1-1, with 8 bases aligning to TRBD1. Trimming took 5 bases from V and 4 from J; bases not matched to a gene: 3. Looked up from germline, CDR1 is MNHNS and CDR2 is SASEGT. The CDR3 has 13 residues.

The chain recombines TRBV7-2 with TRBJ1-2; 11 bases match TRBD1. The ends lost 5 bases at V and 8 bases at J; junction bases unmatched: 4. The CDR3 sequence is 13 residues long. CDR1 is SGHTA and CDR2 is FQGNSA in the germline V gene. The CDR3 sequence: CASSGTGGGGYTF. The CDR3 DNA reads as TGTGCCAGCAGCGGGACAGGGGGAGGCGGCTACACCTTC.

This sequence joins TRBV6-5 and TRBJ2-5; 7 positions match TRBD1. CDR3 length: 13 amino acids. From germline, CDR1 is MNHEY and CDR2 SVGAGI. The junction had 6 bases not matched to a gene; V was cut back by 11 bases and J by 0 bases. As DNA, the CDR3 is TGTGCCTCAGGGGGTATATACCAAGAGACCCAGTACTTC. Residues: CASGGIYQETQYF.

Turning to this clonotype: A read error may produce the germline difference seen at one junction end. CDR3 coding DNA: TGTGCCACCAGTGATCTTACAGGGTCGGGGAACATCGGGGAGCTGTTTTTT. Its translation: CATSDLTGSGNIGELFF. The chain is built from TRBV24-1 and TRBJ2-2; D perhaps matches TRBD1 (6 bases). This CDR3 comprises 17 residues. Per the germline V gene, CDR1 is KGHDR and CDR2 is SFDVKD.

In DNA form, the CDR3 reads TGTGCCAGCAGTTTATTGGGGACCGGGAAGGGCCTTTCTAAAGAGACCCAGTTCTTC. Translating it yields CASSLLGTGKGLSKETQFF. This chain joins TRBV28 and TRBJ2-5; D assignment may be TRBD1 or TRBD2 (5 bases each). The DNA end lines up better with TRBJ2-1; the J call may be wrong. There are 19 residues in the CDR3. Looked up from germline, CDR1 is MDHEN and CDR2 is SYDVKM.

The chain employs TRBV6-2 or TRBV6-3 and TRBJ1-1; D not certain. CDR3 length: 12 residues. Germline V gene data show CDR1 as MNHEY and CDR2 as SVGEGT. V dropped 8 bases and J dropped 5 bases, with 12 bases sitting between them. The CDR3: CASGNALTEAFF. In DNA form, the CDR3 reads TGTGCCAGCGGGAATGCGCTTACTGAAGCTTTCTTT.

The chain combines TRBV7-2 with TRBJ2-4, with unresolved D. Trimming shortened V by 5 bases and J by 0 bases, and 11 bases separated the two germline ends. The germline V gene encodes CDR1 SGHTA and CDR2 FQGNSA. The CDR3 is 15 amino acids. The CDR3 reads CASSSNALAKNIQYF. For the CDR3, the DNA is TGTGCCAGCAGCAGTAACGCCCTAGCCAAAAACATTCAGTACTTC.